This is a list of T cell receptor beta chains from one sample in a study of cytomegalovirus exposure and HLA in healthy donors. Assay used: immunoSEQ multiplex PCR; TCRdb lists only in-frame clones, some missing. The sample includes around 200,000 clones, 55% to 75% of them seen just once. Sequenced material: PBMCs. The receptors originated from a man between 35 and 55 years old in good health and CMV-seropositive. The CDR3 runs from the conserved cysteine through the conserved F or W. The D gene is left open where the match is weak. Size tells how often a clone was seen (once, few, many) or the class of an expanded clone, and some rows leave it out.

TRBV6-5	TRBD1	TRBJ1-5	NA	CASRDRGRQPQHF	TGTGCCAGCCGGGACAGGGGGAGGCAGCCCCAGCATTTT
TRBV19	TRBD1	TRBJ1-4	NA	CASVNRGLGEKLFF	TGTGCCAGCGTAAACAGGGGACTCGGGGAAAAACTGTTTTTT
TRBV5-1	TRBD1	TRBJ2-2	few	CASSLGGQGTGELFF	TGCGCCAGCAGTCTAGGGGGACAGGGAACCGGGGAGCTGTTTTTT
TRBV5-1	TRBD2	TRBJ2-1	NA	CASSLEVAGGLGEQFF	TGCGCCAGCAGCTTGGAGGTAGCGGGGGGGCTAGGTGAGCAGTTCTTC
TRBV2	NA	TRBJ1-4	NA	CASRPDWDLLRGKLFF	TGTGCCAGCAGACCCGATTGGGACCTCTTGAGGGGGAAACTGTTTTTT
TRBV19	NA	TRBJ2-7	NA	CASSRVQVPNEQYF	TGTGCCAGTAGTAGAGTCCAGGTCCCCAACGAGCAGTACTTC
TRBV4-1	TRBD2	TRBJ2-1	NA	CASSQLAGGFSYNEQFF	TGCGCCAGCAGCCAATTAGCGGGGGGCTTCTCCTACAATGAGCAGTTCTTC
TRBV23-1	NA	TRBJ1-1	NA	CARRPRHTEAFF	TGCGCCCGGAGACCGAGGCACACTGAAGCTTTCTTT
TRBV11-2	NA	TRBJ2-1	once	CASSLGTQTYNEQFF	TGTGCCAGCAGCTTAGGAACCCAGACCTACAATGAGCAGTTCTTC
TRBV7-9	TRBD1	TRBJ2-6	NA	CASSLRQGLSGANVLTF	TGTGCCAGCAGCTTGAGACAGGGCCTCTCTGGGGCCAACGTCCTGACTTTC
TRBV4-1	NA	TRBJ2-1	NA	CASRTPGEKGSYNEQFF	TGCGCCAGCAGGACCCCGGGGGAGAAGGGCTCCTACAATGAGCAGTTCTTC
TRBV11-1	NA	TRBJ1-1	few	CASSLRGRQANTEAFF	TGTGCCAGCAGCTTAAGAGGGAGGCAGGCGAACACTGAAGCTTTCTTT
TRBV5-4	TRBD2	TRBJ2-3	NA	CASSLWSGLAVSSTDTQYF	TGTGCCAGCAGCTTGTGGTCGGGACTAGCGGTATCTAGCACAGATACGCAGTATTTT
TRBV5-1	NA	TRBJ1-1	NA	CASSFRQWGNTEAFF	TGCGCCAGCAGCTTCCGACAGTGGGGGAACACTGAAGCTTTCTTT
TRBV2	NA	TRBJ2-1	once	CASSGGTSLDEQFF	TGTGCCAGCAGTGGCGGGACTTCTTTGGATGAGCAGTTCTTC
TRBV28	NA	TRBJ1-2	few	CASSSPEGTKGGYTF	TGTGCCAGCAGTTCCCCCGAAGGGACTAAAGGTGGCTACACCTTC
TRBV11-2	NA	TRBJ2-4	NA	CASSLGLAANIQYF	TGTGCCAGCAGCTTAGGACTCGCCGCCAACATTCAGTACTTC
TRBV18	NA	TRBJ1-5	NA	CASSPQAEYQPQHF	TGTGCCAGCTCACCTCAGGCAGAATATCAGCCCCAGCATTTT
TRBV13	NA	TRBJ1-4	few	CASSPGGTGEEKLFF	TGTGCCAGCAGCCCTGGGGGGACGGGAGAGGAAAAACTGTTTTTT
TRBV18	TRBD2	TRBJ2-5	NA	CASSPNLAGGLETQYF	TGTGCCAGCTCACCAAATCTGGCGGGGGGGCTCGAGACCCAGTACTTC
TRBV9	TRBD1	TRBJ2-2	NA	CASSVAHRGTGELFF	TGTGCCAGCAGCGTAGCTCACAGGGGGACCGGGGAGCTGTTTTTT
TRBV6-6	TRBD1	TRBJ1-5	NA	CASSYSDRGFPQHF	TGTGCCAGCAGTTACTCGGACAGGGGCTTCCCCCAGCATTTT
TRBV5-4	TRBD2	TRBJ2-3	few	CASSQRTSGSDTQYF	TGTGCCAGCAGCCAACGGACTAGCGGGTCAGATACGCAGTATTTT
TRBV19	NA	TRBJ2-1	NA	CASSIDRGTEDEQFF	TGTGCCAGTAGTATAGATCGGGGGACGGAAGATGAGCAGTTCTTC
TRBV29-1	TRBD1	TRBJ2-7	once	CSSWDSYEQYF	TGCAGCTCATGGGACAGCTACGAGCAGTACTTC
TRBV14	NA	TRBJ1-1	NA	CASSQNRGTEAFF	TGTGCCAGCAGCCAGAATCGGGGGACTGAAGCTTTCTTT
TRBV5-1	TRBD1	TRBJ2-2	NA	CASSFRQGAGELFF	TGCGCCAGCAGCTTCAGGCAGGGGGCCGGGGAGCTGTTTTTT
TRBV7-9	TRBD1	TRBJ1-4	NA	CASSLMWDRGAQNEKLFF	TGTGCCAGCAGCTTAATGTGGGACAGGGGCGCCCAAAATGAAAAACTGTTTTTT
TRBV5-1	NA	TRBJ2-5	NA	CASSFTGSETQYF	TGCGCCAGCAGCTTCACAGGTAGCGAGACCCAGTACTTC
TRBV6-1	NA	TRBJ2-5	NA	CASGGTVKETQYF	TGTGCCAGCGGGGGGACAGTCAAAGAGACCCAGTACTTC
TRBV6-1	NA	TRBJ1-6	NA	CASSEGQVHSPLHF	TGTGCCAGCAGTGAAGGGCAGGTACATTCACCCCTCCACTTT
TRBV19	NA	TRBJ1-1	NA	CASRPPRGSGAFF	TGTGCCAGTAGGCCGCCCAGGGGATCGGGAGCTTTCTTT
TRBV5-6	NA	TRBJ1-4	NA	CASSLQGPDEKLFF	TGTGCCAGCAGCTTGCAGGGGCCCGATGAAAAACTGTTTTTT
TRBV28	TRBD1	TRBJ1-5	NA	CASSLIRQGIQPQHF	TGTGCCAGCAGTTTAATTCGACAGGGGATTCAGCCCCAGCATTTT
TRBV7-9	TRBD1	TRBJ2-1	few	CASSFGAPGQGDEQFF	TGTGCCAGCAGCTTTGGAGCTCCTGGACAGGGGGATGAGCAGTTCTTC
TRBV2	TRBD1	TRBJ2-7	NA	CASRVGQGSREQYF	TGTGCCAGCAGGGTGGGACAGGGAAGCCGCGAGCAGTACTTC
TRBV10-3	TRBD2	TRBJ2-3	NA	CATYEDRTSGGSDTQYF	TGTGCCACATACGAGGACCGGACTAGCGGGGGTTCCGATACGCAGTATTTT
TRBV7-6	NA	TRBJ2-2	NA	CASSFRGNTGELFF	TGTGCCAGCAGCTTTCGCGGGAACACCGGGGAGCTGTTTTTT
TRBV7-2	NA	TRBJ2-6	few	CASSLVVNSGANVLTF	TGTGCCAGCAGCTTAGTCGTAAACTCTGGGGCCAACGTCCTGACTTTC
TRBV10-3	NA	TRBJ1-1	NA	CAISDRGDTEAFF	TGTGCCATCAGTGATCGGGGAGACACTGAAGCTTTCTTT
TRBV6-1	NA	TRBJ2-3	NA	CASSEARVGDTQYF	TGTGCCAGCAGTGAAGCGCGGGTGGGAGATACGCAGTATTTT
TRBV2	TRBD2	TRBJ2-7	NA	CATAGGLSLGEQYF	TGTGCCACCGCGGGGGGGCTCTCCCTCGGCGAGCAGTACTTC
TRBV7-6	NA	TRBJ2-5	few	CASSPHGETQYF	TGTGCCAGCAGCCCCCACGGGGAGACCCAGTACTTC
TRBV15	NA	TRBJ1-2	NA	CATSREVPFTGTNYGYTF	TGTGCCACCAGCAGAGAGGTCCCATTTACGGGTACTAACTATGGCTACACCTTC
TRBV7-2	NA	TRBJ2-7	NA	CASSSRTAYEQYF	TGTGCCAGCAGCTCGCGGACAGCCTACGAGCAGTACTTC
TRBV18	NA	TRBJ1-4	few	CASSPSSGDEKLFF	TGTGCCAGCTCACCCTCCTCAGGGGATGAAAAACTGTTTTTT
TRBV7-8	TRBD1	TRBJ2-7	NA	CASSVGTGVRLVDF	TGTGCCAGCAGCGTCGGGACAGGGGTCCGCCTGGTGGACTTC
TRBV10-1	TRBD2	TRBJ2-2	NA	CASSESASGDFTGELFF	TGCGCCAGCAGTGAGTCTGCTAGCGGGGACTTTACCGGGGAGCTGTTTTTT
TRBV5-1	TRBD2	TRBJ2-1	NA	CASSLERGAGEQFF	TGCGCCAGCAGCTTGGAGCGGGGGGCAGGAGAGCAGTTCTTC
TRBV21-1	NA	TRBJ2-7	NA	CASSPPMADNYEQYF	TGTGCCAGCTCCCCCCCGATGGCAGATAACTACGAGCAGTACTTC
TRBV4-3	TRBD2	TRBJ2-3	NA	CASSLTRGTSGGRSTDTQYF	TGCGCCAGCAGCCTCACCCGGGGGACTAGCGGGGGGCGGAGTACAGATACGCAGTATTTT
TRBV19	NA	TRBJ1-2	NA	CASSIRTNYGYTF	TGTGCCAGTAGTATACGGACAAACTATGGCTACACCTTC
TRBV6-4	NA	TRBJ1-3	NA	CASSALCRVSSGNTIYF	TGTGCCAGCAGTGCCCTATGTCGGGTCTCTTCTGGAAACACCATATATTTT
TRBV30	NA	TRBJ2-1	few	CAWSVHVVVSYNEQFF	TGTGCCTGGAGTGTACATGTGGTCGTGTCCTACAATGAGCAGTTCTTC
TRBV18	TRBD1	TRBJ1-5	few	CASSPSIGTDYSNQPQHF	TGTGCCAGCTCACCATCGATCGGGACAGATTATAGCAATCAGCCCCAGCATTTT
TRBV28	NA	TRBJ2-3	once	CASSFERADADTQYF	TGTGCCAGCAGTTTTGAGCGGGCGGACGCAGATACGCAGTATTTT
TRBV28	TRBD1	TRBJ2-7	NA	CASLDPGQGYEQYF	TGTGCCAGCTTAGACCCGGGACAGGGCTACGAGCAGTACTTC